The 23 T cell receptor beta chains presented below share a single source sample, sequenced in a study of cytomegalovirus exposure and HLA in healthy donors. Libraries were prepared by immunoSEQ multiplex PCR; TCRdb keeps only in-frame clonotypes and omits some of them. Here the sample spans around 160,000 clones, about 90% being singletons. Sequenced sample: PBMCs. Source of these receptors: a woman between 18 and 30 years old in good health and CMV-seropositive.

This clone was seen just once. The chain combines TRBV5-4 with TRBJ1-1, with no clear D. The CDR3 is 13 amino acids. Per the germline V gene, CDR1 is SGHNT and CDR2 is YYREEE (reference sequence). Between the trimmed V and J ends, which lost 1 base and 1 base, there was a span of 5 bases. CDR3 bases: TGTGCCAGCAGCTTGCTGCGGAACACTGAAGCTTTCTTT. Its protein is CASSLLRNTEAFF.

CDR3 sequence reads: CASSFPRTSGSRGTQYF. The DNA for the CDR3 is TGTGCCAGCAGTTTTCCAAGGACTAGCGGGAGTAGGGGTACGCAGTATTTT. The chain uses TRBV7-2 and TRBJ2-3, with 13 bases that match TRBD2. CDR1 is SGHTA, CDR2 FQGNSA, per germline. The CDR3 is made up of 17 amino acids. J lost 8 bases, V lost 6 bases, and 14 bases had no gene match.

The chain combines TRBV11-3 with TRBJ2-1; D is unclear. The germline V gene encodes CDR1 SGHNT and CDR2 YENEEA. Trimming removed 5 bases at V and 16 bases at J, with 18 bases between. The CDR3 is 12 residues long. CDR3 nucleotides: TGTGCCAGCAGCCAGAGTCCGGGTCCCTTATTCTTC. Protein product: CASSQSPGPLFF.

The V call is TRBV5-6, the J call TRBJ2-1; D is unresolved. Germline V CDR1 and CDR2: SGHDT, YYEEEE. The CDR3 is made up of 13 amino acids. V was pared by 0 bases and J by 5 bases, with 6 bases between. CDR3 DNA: TGTGCCAGCAGCTTGGGCAGTCACAATGAGCAGTTCTTC. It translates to CASSLGSHNEQFF.

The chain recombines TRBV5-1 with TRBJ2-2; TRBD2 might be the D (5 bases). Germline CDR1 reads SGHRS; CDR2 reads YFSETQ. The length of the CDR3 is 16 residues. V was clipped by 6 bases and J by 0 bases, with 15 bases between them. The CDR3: CASKTRGLPNTGELFF. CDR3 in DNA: TGCGCCAGCAAGACCCGAGGGTTGCCGAACACCGGGGAGCTGTTTTTT.

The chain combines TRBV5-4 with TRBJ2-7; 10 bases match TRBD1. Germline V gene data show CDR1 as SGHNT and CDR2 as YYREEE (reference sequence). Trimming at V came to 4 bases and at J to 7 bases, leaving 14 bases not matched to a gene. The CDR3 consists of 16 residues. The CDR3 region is CASSQLPGQGTWEQYF. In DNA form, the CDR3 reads TGTGCCAGCAGCCAATTGCCGGGACAGGGGACTTGGGAGCAGTACTTC.

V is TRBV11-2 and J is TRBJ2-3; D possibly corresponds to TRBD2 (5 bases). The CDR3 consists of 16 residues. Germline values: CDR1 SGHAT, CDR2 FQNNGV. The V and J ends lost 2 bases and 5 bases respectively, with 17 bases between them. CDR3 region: CASSLKGGLPGDTQYF. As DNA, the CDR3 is TGTGCCAGCAGCTTAAAGGGCGGGCTCCCGGGAGATACGCAGTATTTT. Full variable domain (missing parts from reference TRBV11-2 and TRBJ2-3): EAGVAQSPRYKIIEKRQSVAFWCNPISGHATLYWYQQILGQGPKLLIQFQNNGVVDDSQLPKDRFSAERLKGVDSTLKIQPAKLEDSAVYLCASSLKGGLPGDTQYFGPGTRLTVL.

This chain's CDR3 is CARGMGGNEQYF. DNA for the CDR3: TGTGCCAGAGGAATGGGAGGCAACGAGCAGTACTTC. This chain links TRBV2 with TRBJ2-7; perhaps TRBD2 as D (6 bases). The CDR3 runs to 12 residues. Trimming cost V 9 bases and J 5 bases, with 14 bases left between them. Germline loops: CDR1 SNHLY, CDR2 FYNNEI.

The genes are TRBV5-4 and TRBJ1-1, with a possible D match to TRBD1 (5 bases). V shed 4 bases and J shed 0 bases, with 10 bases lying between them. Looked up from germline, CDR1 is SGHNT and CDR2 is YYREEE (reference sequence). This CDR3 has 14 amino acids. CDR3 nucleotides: TGTGCCAGCAGCCGGGGGGGGTTGAACACTGAAGCTTTCTTT. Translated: CASSRGGLNTEAFF.

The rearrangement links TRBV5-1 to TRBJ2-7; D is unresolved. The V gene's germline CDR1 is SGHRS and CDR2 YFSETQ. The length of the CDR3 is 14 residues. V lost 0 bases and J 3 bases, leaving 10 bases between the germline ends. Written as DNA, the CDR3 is TGCGCCAGCAGCTTGGAAGCAAGCCTCTACGAGCAGTACTTC. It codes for CASSLEASLYEQYF.

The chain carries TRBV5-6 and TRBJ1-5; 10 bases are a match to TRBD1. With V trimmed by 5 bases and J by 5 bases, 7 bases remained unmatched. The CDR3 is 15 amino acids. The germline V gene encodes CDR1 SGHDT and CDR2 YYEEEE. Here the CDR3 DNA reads TGTGCCAGCAGTCGGACAGGGGGATCAGATCAGCCCCAGCATTTT. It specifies CASSRTGGSDQPQHF.

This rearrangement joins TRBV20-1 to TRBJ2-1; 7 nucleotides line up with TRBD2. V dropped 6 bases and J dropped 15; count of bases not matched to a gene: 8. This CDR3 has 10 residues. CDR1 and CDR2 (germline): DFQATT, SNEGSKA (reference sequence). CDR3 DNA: TGCAGTGCCCCCGGGACTACAGCGTTCTTC. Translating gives CSAPGTTAFF.

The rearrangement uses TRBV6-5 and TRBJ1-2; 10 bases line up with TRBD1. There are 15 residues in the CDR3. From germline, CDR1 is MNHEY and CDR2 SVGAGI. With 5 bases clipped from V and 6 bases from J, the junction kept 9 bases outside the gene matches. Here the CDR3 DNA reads TGTGCCAGCAGTCTACACGGGACAGGGGACAATGGCTACACCTTC. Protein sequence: CASSLHGTGDNGYTF.

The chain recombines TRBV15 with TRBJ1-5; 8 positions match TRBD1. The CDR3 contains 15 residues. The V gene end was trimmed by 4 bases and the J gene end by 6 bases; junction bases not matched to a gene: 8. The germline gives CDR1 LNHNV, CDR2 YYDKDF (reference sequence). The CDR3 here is CATSNRRGPSQPQHF. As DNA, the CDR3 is TGTGCCACCAGCAATCGCAGGGGGCCAAGTCAGCCCCAGCATTTT.

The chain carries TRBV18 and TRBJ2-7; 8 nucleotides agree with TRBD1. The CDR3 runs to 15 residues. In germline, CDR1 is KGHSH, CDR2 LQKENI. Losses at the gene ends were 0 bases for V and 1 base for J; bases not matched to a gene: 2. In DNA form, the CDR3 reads TGTGCCAGCTCACCACCGGACAGGGTGTCCTACGAGCAGTACTTC. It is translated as CASSPPDRVSYEQYF.

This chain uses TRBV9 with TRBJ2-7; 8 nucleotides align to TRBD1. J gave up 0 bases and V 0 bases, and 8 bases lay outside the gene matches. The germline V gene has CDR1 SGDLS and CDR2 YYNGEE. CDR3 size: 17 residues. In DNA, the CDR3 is TGTGCCAGCAGCGTAGGCCCGACAGGGGCTAGCTCCTACGAGCAGTACTTC. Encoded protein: CASSVGPTGASSYEQYF.

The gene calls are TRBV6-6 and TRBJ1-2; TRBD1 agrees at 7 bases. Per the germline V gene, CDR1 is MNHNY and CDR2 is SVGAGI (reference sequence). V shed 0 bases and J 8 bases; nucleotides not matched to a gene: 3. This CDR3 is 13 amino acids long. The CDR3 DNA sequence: TGTGCCAGCAGTTACTCGACAGGGTCAGGCTACACCTTC. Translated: CASSYSTGSGYTF.

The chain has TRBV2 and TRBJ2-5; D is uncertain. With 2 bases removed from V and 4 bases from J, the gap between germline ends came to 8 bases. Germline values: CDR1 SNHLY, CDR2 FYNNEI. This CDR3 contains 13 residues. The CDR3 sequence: CASSEFPVETQYF. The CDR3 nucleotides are TGTGCCAGCAGTGAATTCCCCGTAGAGACCCAGTACTTC.

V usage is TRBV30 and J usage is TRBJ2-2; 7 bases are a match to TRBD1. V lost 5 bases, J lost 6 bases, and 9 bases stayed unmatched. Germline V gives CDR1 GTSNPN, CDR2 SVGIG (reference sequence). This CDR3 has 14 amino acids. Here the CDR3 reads CAWASITGAGELFF. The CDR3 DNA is TGTGCCTGGGCCAGTATCACAGGGGCCGGGGAGCTGTTTTTT.

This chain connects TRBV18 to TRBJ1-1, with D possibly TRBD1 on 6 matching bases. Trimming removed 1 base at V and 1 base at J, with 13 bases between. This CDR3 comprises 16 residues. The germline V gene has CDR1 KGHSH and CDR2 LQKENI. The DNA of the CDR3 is TGTGCCAGCTCACCACTAGCCGGGACACGGAACACTGAAGCTTTCTTT. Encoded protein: CASSPLAGTRNTEAFF. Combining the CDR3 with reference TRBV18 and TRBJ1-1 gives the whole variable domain NAGVMQNPRHLVRRRGQEARLRCSPMKGHSHVYWYRQLPEEGLKFMVYLQKENIIDESGMPKERFSAEFPKEGPSILRIQQVVRGDSAAYFCASSPLAGTRNTEAFFGQGTRLTVV.

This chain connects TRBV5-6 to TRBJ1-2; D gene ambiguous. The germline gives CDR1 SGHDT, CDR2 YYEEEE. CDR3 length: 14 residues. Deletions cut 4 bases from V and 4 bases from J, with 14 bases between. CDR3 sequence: CASSPGDRGYGYTF. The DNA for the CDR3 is TGTGCCAGCAGCCCGGGAGACCGCGGCTATGGCTACACCTTC.

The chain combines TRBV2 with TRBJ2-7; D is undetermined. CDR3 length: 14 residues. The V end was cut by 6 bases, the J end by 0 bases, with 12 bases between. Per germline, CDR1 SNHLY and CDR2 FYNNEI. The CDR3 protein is CASRGGSSSYEQYF. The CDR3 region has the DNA TGTGCCAGCAGGGGTGGTTCTAGCTCCTACGAGCAGTACTTC.

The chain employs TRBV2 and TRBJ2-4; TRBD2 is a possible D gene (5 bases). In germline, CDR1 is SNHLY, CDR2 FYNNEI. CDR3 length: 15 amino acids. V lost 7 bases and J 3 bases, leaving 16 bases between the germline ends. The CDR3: CASNEGGVGKNIQYF. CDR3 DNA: TGTGCCAGCAACGAGGGTGGGGTGGGCAAAAACATTCAGTACTTC.